One sample yielded the 19 T cell receptor beta chains listed below, sequenced in a study of blood T cells in healthy people across ages. A second about 7 to 11 cycle PCR used barcoded and J-beta primers. TCRdb recomputed calls from the 5' RACE reads with MiXCR, one row per CDR3 protein. The repertoire holds almost 1 million distinct CDR3 sequences, roughly 51% seen once, with about 21% in the top ten. Sequenced: blood. The source of these receptors is a woman between 55 and 75 years old in good health.

V is TRBV10-3 and J is TRBJ2-2, with D unresolved. Trimming shortened V by 3 bases and J by 5 bases, and 13 bases separated the two germline ends. This CDR3 contains 15 residues. In germline, CDR1 is ENHRY, CDR2 SYGVKD. The CDR3 reads CAISEYGSRTGELFF. CDR3 nucleotide sequence: TGTGCCATCAGTGAATACGGCTCCAGAACCGGGGAGCTGTTTTTT.

The CDR3 sequence is CASSCGGDRGYTF. The CDR3 DNA follows: TGTGCCAGCAGTTGCGGGGGGGATCGAGGCTACACCTTC. The chain joins TRBV12-3 or TRBV12-4 to TRBJ1-2, with D perhaps matching TRBD1 (5 bases). The CDR3 is 13 amino acids. V was cut by 4 bases and J by 8 bases, with 14 bases left in between.

This clonotype has a count of ten or more. The chain joins TRBV11-2 to TRBJ2-1; D gene unclear. The V end lost 3 bases, the J end lost 2 bases, and 8 bases lay between the germline ends. The CDR3 runs to 14 residues. Germline V CDR1 and CDR2: SGHAT, FQNNGV. The DNA of the CDR3 is TGTGCCAGCAGCTTGACAAAACCCTACAATGAGCAGTTCTTC. Its protein is CASSLTKPYNEQFF.

This chain links TRBV28 with TRBJ1-4; no clear D. Germline CDR1 is MDHEN and CDR2 is SYDVKM. This CDR3 is built from 14 residues. V lost 4 bases and J lost 7, with 13 bases in between. DNA for the CDR3: TGTGCCAGCAGTTCCCGCAGGTCGGGTGAAAAACTGTTTTTT. Protein product: CASSSRRSGEKLFF.

J is TRBJ2-5 and V is TRBV6-2 or TRBV6-3; D is tentatively TRBD1 or TRBD2 (6 bases each). This CDR3 contains 16 residues. Looked up from germline, CDR1 is MNHEY and CDR2 is SVGEGT. Trimming stripped 6 bases from V and 5 bases from J, with 22 bases between. CDR3 in amino acids: CASRKGGGTMRETQYF. DNA of the CDR3: TGTGCCAGCAGAAAGGGGGGAGGCACAATGAGGGAGACCCAGTACTTC.

The chain recombines TRBV5-1 with TRBJ2-1; TRBD1 aligns across 11 bases. Germline CDR1 is SGHRS and CDR2 is YFSETQ. This CDR3 is 15 amino acids long. The V and J ends lost 5 bases and 4 bases, in that order; junction bases with no gene match: 5. The chain's CDR3 is CASRTGQGAYNEQFF. CDR3 nucleotides: TGCGCCAGCAGGACTGGACAGGGGGCTTACAATGAGCAGTTCTTC.

The chain has TRBV24-1 and TRBJ2-3, with TRBD1 matching 10 bases. CDR1 KGHDR and CDR2 SFDVKD come from the germline V gene. Losses at the gene ends were 1 base for V and 3 bases for J; bases not matched to a gene: 6. The CDR3 spans 17 residues. The CDR3 bases are TGTGCCACCAGTGATTTAGGGACAGGGGAGGGTACAGATACGCAGTATTTT. Residues: CATSDLGTGEGTDTQYF.

The rearrangement joins TRBV12-3 or TRBV12-4 to TRBJ2-7, with D perhaps being TRBD1 or TRBD2 (6 bases each). V lost 3 bases, J lost 6 bases, and 18 bases lay in between. The CDR3 covers 15 residues. The CDR3 here is CASSLTETRGSEQYF. In DNA form, the CDR3 reads TGTGCCAGCAGTTTGACCGAGACTAGGGGGAGCGAGCAGTACTTC.

CDR3 sequence (DNA): TGCGCCAGCAGCCAAGTCGTCGCGGGAGGGGACTACGAGCAGTACTTC. Protein product: CASSQVVAGGDYEQYF. The V gene is TRBV4-1, the J gene TRBJ2-7; TRBD2 agrees at 9 bases. J gave up 3 bases and V 1 base, and 7 bases lay outside the gene matches. CDR3 length equals 16 residues. From germline, CDR1 is MGHRA and CDR2 YSYEKL.

This chain uses TRBV21-1 with TRBJ1-5; whether TRBD1, the table's D call, matches the DNA was not checked. TRBV21-1 is a listed pseudogene. The CDR3 runs to 17 residues. The CDR3 DNA is TGTGCCAGCAGCAAACTTTCATCGGGCAGGAATAGTCAGCCCCAGCATTTT. Translated: CASSKLSSGRNSQPQHF.

This chain uses TRBV27 with TRBJ2-7; D remains ambiguous. CDR1 is MNHEY, CDR2 SMNVEV, per germline (reference sequence). This CDR3 is 14 amino acids long. Trimming took off 10 bases at V and 0 bases at J, with 16 bases between the two ends. Here the CDR3 DNA reads TGTGCCACCGGCCCCCTACTAAACTCCTACGAGCAGTACTTC. Translation: CATGPLLNSYEQYF.

The chain carries TRBV9 and TRBJ2-3; D is possibly TRBD1 or TRBD2 (5 bases each). The V end was cut by 4 bases, the J end by 0 bases, with 12 bases between. Germline V gene sequence: CDR1 SGDLS, CDR2 YYNGEE. This CDR3 region has 15 residues. The CDR3 here is CASSQGRRSTDTQYF. CDR3 nucleotide sequence: TGTGCCAGCAGCCAGGGACGCCGGAGCACAGATACGCAGTATTTT.

V and J are TRBV5-1 and TRBJ1-1, with a weak D call TRBD1 (6 bases). The germline V gene encodes CDR1 SGHRS and CDR2 YFSETQ. Trimming stripped 6 bases from V and 5 bases from J, with 11 bases between. The CDR3 totals 12 residues. In nucleotides, the CDR3 is TGCGCCAGCATTCGAGGGGGTACTGAAGCTTTCTTT. Protein product: CASIRGGTEAFF.

The rearrangement joins TRBV30 to TRBJ1-2; 9 positions match TRBD1. Germline CDR1 and CDR2: GTSNPN and SVGIG (reference sequence). The V segment lost 3 bases and the J segment 1 base; nucleotides outside the gene matches: 12. The CDR3 sequence is 17 residues long. CDR3 amino acids: CAWRKYPGTGFNYGYTF. CDR3 DNA: TGTGCCTGGAGAAAATATCCCGGGACAGGGTTTAACTATGGCTACACCTTC.

In this sample, this clonotype turned up a few times. The gene calls are TRBV29-1 and TRBJ2-1; 15 bases align to TRBD2. Germline V gives CDR1 SQVTM, CDR2 ANQGSEA. The CDR3 sequence is 14 residues long. Losses at the gene ends were 4 bases for V and 10 bases for J; bases not matched to a gene: 5. The CDR3: CSVGGLAGGGEQFF. For the CDR3, the DNA is TGCAGCGTTGGAGGACTAGCGGGAGGGGGGGAGCAGTTCTTC.

V gene TRBV9 combines with J gene TRBJ2-4; D perhaps matches TRBD2 (5 bases). Matching the DNA end better, TRBJ2-5 makes the J call doubtful. The CDR3 extends over 15 amino acids. Germline V gives CDR1 SGDLS, CDR2 YYNGEE. This CDR3 is CASTVNEGSGETQYF. DNA of the CDR3: TGTGCCAGCACCGTCAACGAGGGTTCGGGAGAGACCCAGTACTTC.

There are a few counts of this clonotype. V usage is TRBV7-9 and J usage is TRBJ2-7; D is undetermined. CDR1 SEHNR and CDR2 FQNEAQ come from the germline V gene (reference sequence). The CDR3 contains 13 residues. Between the trimmed V and J ends, which lost 7 bases and 2 bases, there was a span of 12 bases. The CDR3 DNA sequence: TGTGCCAGCAACTCGGTCCCCACCTACGAGCAGTACTTC. This sequence encodes CASNSVPTYEQYF. The full variable domain, rest sourced from reference TRBV7-9 and TRBJ2-7, is DTGVSQNPRHKITKRGQNVTFRCDPISEHNRLYWYRQTLGQGPEFLTYFQNEAQLEKSRLLSDRFSAERPKGSFSTLEIQRTEQGDSAMYLCASNSVPTYEQYFGPGTRLTVT.

A few counts support this clonotype. The V and J genes are TRBV5-5 and TRBJ1-4; D not certain. This CDR3 contains 15 residues. Trimming removed 1 base at V and 3 bases at J, with 10 bases between. From germline, CDR1 is SGHKS and CDR2 YYEKEE (reference sequence). Written as DNA, the CDR3 is TGTGCCAGCAGCTTGTTACCCGGCCCTAATGAAAAACTGTTTTTT. Its protein is CASSLLPGPNEKLFF.

The genes are TRBV10-3 and TRBJ2-7; D is uncertain. The CDR3 runs 13 residues. Germline V gene lookup returns CDR1 ENHRY and CDR2 SYGVKD. V was shortened by 6 bases and J by 1 base, with 10 bases between the two germline ends. This CDR3 is CAIRPTDSYEQYF. CDR3 nucleotides: TGTGCCATCAGGCCTACAGATTCCTACGAGCAGTACTTC.